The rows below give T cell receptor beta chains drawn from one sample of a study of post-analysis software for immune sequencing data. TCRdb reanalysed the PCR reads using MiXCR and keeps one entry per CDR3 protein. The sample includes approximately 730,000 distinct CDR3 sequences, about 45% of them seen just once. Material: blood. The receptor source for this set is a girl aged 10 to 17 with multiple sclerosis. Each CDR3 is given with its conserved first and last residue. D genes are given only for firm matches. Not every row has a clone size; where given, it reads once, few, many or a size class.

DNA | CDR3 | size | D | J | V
TGCGCCAGCAGCACCATCCATGGCGAGCAGTTCTTC | CASSTIHGEQFF | NA | NA | TRBJ2-1 | TRBV5-1
TGCGCCAGCAGCCAAGGGACTAGCGAAGCCTACGAGCAGTACTTC | CASSQGTSEAYEQYF | few | TRBD2 | TRBJ2-7 | TRBV4-3
TGTGCCAGCAGTATCCACCCCGGGACAGCTTACAATCAGCCCCAGCATTTT | CASSIHPGTAYNQPQHF | NA | TRBD1 | TRBJ1-5 | TRBV12-3/TRBV12-4
TGTGCCAGCAGCTTGCGGACAGGATCCTACGAGCAGTACTTC | CASSLRTGSYEQYF | NA | TRBD1 | TRBJ2-7 | TRBV7-2
TGTGCCAGCAGCGTAGCCGCGGCCACGGGAGAGACCCAGTACTTC | CASSVAAATGETQYF | NA | NA | TRBJ2-5 | TRBV9
TGTGCCAGCAGCGTAGTTCCCCAGGAGCAGTTCTTC | CASSVVPQEQFF | few | NA | TRBJ2-1 | TRBV9
TGCGCCAGCAGCTTGGAACAGGGGGCGAAAGCGAACACCGGGGAGCTGTTTTTT | CASSLEQGAKANTGELFF | NA | TRBD1 | TRBJ2-2 | TRBV5-1
TGCAGTGCTAGAGATCTGGCGGGGACAGGGGGCCCCAGGATGGACCAGTACTTC | CSARDLAGTGGPRMDQYF | NA | TRBD1 | TRBJ2-5 | TRBV20-1
TGTGCCAGCAGCCAAATCCTATACACTGAAGCTTTCTTT | CASSQILYTEAFF | NA | NA | TRBJ1-1 | TRBV4-2
TGTGCCATCCTCAGGGTTGGAGGGAGGCAGGTCGGTGGCTACACCTTC | CAILRVGGRQVGGYTF | NA | NA | TRBJ1-2 | TRBV12-3/TRBV12-4
TGTGCCAGTTTAAACAGGGTCCCTGAAGCTTTCTTT | CASLNRVPEAFF | NA | NA | TRBJ1-1 | TRBV7-9
TGTGCCATCAGTGCGGGAGGGGATAATGAAAAACTGTTTTTT | CAISAGGDNEKLFF | few | NA | TRBJ1-4 | TRBV10-3
TGTGCCAGCAGCTTAAACACCCTAGCCAAAAACATTCAGTACTTC | CASSLNTLAKNIQYF | few | NA | TRBJ2-4 | TRBV7-8
TGTGCCAGCAGCTTATCCCCTAGCGGGACCCTCACAGATACACAGTATTTT | CASSLSPSGTLTDTQYF | NA | TRBD2 | TRBJ2-3 | TRBV7-3
TGCAGTGCCCCCCGAACTAGCGGGAGTAGAGATGAGCAGTTCTTC | CSAPRTSGSRDEQFF | NA | TRBD2 | TRBJ2-1 | TRBV20-1
TGTGCCAGCAGCGTAGGGCTAGCGAAGGAGACCCAGTACTTC | CASSVGLAKETQYF | NA | NA | TRBJ2-5 | TRBV9
TGTGCCAGCAGTTATTCGATCGGGACTACCTCCTACAGTGAGCAGTTCTTC | CASSYSIGTTSYSEQFF | NA | TRBD2 | TRBJ2-1 | TRBV6-6
TGCAGCGTCCTGACCGGGACGCAACAAGAGACCCAGTACTTC | CSVLTGTQQETQYF | NA | NA | TRBJ2-5 | TRBV29-1
TGTGCCAGCAGCCCCGGGACAGGGGGCATGGGCTATGGCTACACCTTC | CASSPGTGGMGYGYTF | NA | TRBD1 | TRBJ1-2 | TRBV7-9
TGTGCCAGCAGCCAAGTAACAGCGGGGGGGAAAAACATTCAGTACTTC | CASSQVTAGGKNIQYF | few | TRBD2 | TRBJ2-4 | TRBV3-1
TGTGCCAGCAGGGGACTAGCGGGAGGTATCAATGAGCAGTTCTTC | CASRGLAGGINEQFF | NA | TRBD2 | TRBJ2-1 | TRBV6-2/TRBV6-3
TGCAGTGCAAGACAGGGGGCGAGCACAGATACGCAGTATTTT | CSARQGASTDTQYF | NA | TRBD1 | TRBJ2-3 | TRBV20-1
TGTGCCAGCAGCCCGAGAACTAGCGGGAAGATAGATACGCAGTATTTT | CASSPRTSGKIDTQYF | few | TRBD2 | TRBJ2-3 | TRBV7-2
TGTGCCTGGAGTGTTGGGGACTCGAGCAATCAGCCCCAGCATTTT | CAWSVGDSSNQPQHF | few | NA | TRBJ1-5 | TRBV30
TGCGCCAGCAGCTTACGACCCCTAGGGGGGTACAATGAGCAGTTCTTC | CASSLRPLGGYNEQFF | NA | NA | TRBJ2-1 | TRBV5-1
TGCGCCAGCAGCCAAGTAGGGCTACAAGAGACCCAGTACTTC | CASSQVGLQETQYF | NA | NA | TRBJ2-5 | TRBV4-1
TGTGCCAGCAGTTTATTAATTGGCAGGGGGGACACTGAAGCTTTCTTT | CASSLLIGRGDTEAFF | NA | TRBD1 | TRBJ1-1 | TRBV27
TGTGCCACCAGCAGAGTGGGCTTAAACTACGAGCAGTACTTC | CATSRVGLNYEQYF | NA | NA | TRBJ2-7 | TRBV15
TGCAGTGCTAGAGAGGGGACTGTCCTTCACGAGCAGTACTTC | CSAREGTVLHEQYF | few | NA | TRBJ2-7 | TRBV20-1
TGTGCCAGCAGTTCTTACAGGAGACAAGAGACCCAGTACTTC | CASSSYRRQETQYF | NA | NA | TRBJ2-5 | TRBV12-3/TRBV12-4
TGCGCCAGCAGCAGCCGACAGGGCGGCTACAATGAGCAGTTCTTC | CASSSRQGGYNEQFF | NA | TRBD1 | TRBJ2-1 | TRBV5-1
TGCAGTGCTAGAGATCCCACTAGCGGGCGCACAGATACGCAGTATTTT | CSARDPTSGRTDTQYF | few | TRBD2 | TRBJ2-3 | TRBV20-1
TGTGCCAGCAGCTTAGGGCGTAAAACAGATACGCAGTATTTT | CASSLGRKTDTQYF | NA | NA | TRBJ2-3 | TRBV11-2
TGTGCCAGCAGCCCGCGGGGGTTTAATTCACCCCTCCACTTT | CASSPRGFNSPLHF | few | NA | TRBJ1-6 | TRBV12-3/TRBV12-4
TGTGCCAGCAGGGGTAGCGTGAGCACAGATACGCAGTATTTT | CASRGSVSTDTQYF | few | NA | TRBJ2-3 | TRBV25-1
TGCGCCAGCAGCTTCTCGGGACTGGGGAACACTGAAGCTTTCTTT | CASSFSGLGNTEAFF | few | NA | TRBJ1-1 | TRBV5-1
TGTGCTAGTGGTTTGGCCCCCCCCGCAGATACGCAGTATTTT | CASGLAPPADTQYF | NA | NA | TRBJ2-3 | TRBV12-5